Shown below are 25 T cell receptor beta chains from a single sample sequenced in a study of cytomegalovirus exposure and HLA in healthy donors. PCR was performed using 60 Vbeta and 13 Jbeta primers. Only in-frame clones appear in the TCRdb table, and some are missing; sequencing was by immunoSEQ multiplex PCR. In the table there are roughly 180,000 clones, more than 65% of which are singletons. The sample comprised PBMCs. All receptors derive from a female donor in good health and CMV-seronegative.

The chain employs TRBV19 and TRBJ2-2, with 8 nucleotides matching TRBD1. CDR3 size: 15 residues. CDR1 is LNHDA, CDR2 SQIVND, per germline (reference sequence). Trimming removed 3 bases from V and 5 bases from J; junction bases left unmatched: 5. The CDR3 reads CASSIGQGRTGELFF. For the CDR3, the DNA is TGTGCCAGTAGTATTGGACAGGGCCGGACCGGGGAGCTGTTTTTT. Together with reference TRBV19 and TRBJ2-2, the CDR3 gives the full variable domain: DGGITQSPKYLFRKEGQNVTLSCEQNLNHDAMYWYRQDPGQGLRLIYYSQIVNDFQKGDIAEGYSVSREKKESFPLTVTSAQKNPTAFYLCASSIGQGRTGELFFGEGSRLTVL.

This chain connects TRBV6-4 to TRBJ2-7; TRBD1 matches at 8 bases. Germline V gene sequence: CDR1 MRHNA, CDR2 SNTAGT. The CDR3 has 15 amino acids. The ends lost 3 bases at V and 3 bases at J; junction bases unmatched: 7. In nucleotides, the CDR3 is TGTGCCAGCAGTGATTTCGGGACAGGAGGCTACGAGCAGTACTTC. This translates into CASSDFGTGGYEQYF.

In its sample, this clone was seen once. CDR3 coding DNA: TGTGCCAGCAGCTTGGGCAGGGTGAGCAATCAGCCCCAGCATTTT. Translating gives CASSLGRVSNQPQHF. V and J are TRBV5-8 and TRBJ1-5; possibly TRBD1 for D (5 bases). Germline V gene lookup returns CDR1 SGHTS and CDR2 YDEGEE. The CDR3 sequence is 15 residues long. Trimming pared 0 bases from V and 1 base from J, leaving 8 bases between.

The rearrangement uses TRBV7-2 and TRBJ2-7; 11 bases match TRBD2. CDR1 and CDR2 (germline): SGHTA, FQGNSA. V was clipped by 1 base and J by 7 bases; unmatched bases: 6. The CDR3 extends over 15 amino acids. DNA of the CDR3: TGTGCCAGCAGCTTAGTAGCGGGAGGGCGGGGAGAGCAGTACTTC. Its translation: CASSLVAGGRGEQYF.

The CDR3, as DNA: TGTGCCAGCAGTTCCTTGCCTATCCCTAGCTCCTACAATGAGCAGTTCTTC. It specifies CASSSLPIPSSYNEQFF. The chain has TRBV27 and TRBJ2-1; D is ambiguous. The CDR3 runs 17 residues. V lost 4 bases and J lost 0, with 16 bases in between. CDR1 and CDR2 (germline): MNHEY, SMNVEV (reference sequence).

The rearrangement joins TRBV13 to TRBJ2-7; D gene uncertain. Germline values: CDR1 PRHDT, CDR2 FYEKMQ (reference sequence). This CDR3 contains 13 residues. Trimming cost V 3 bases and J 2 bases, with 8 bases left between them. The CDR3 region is CASSFGSTYEQYF. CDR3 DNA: TGTGCCAGCAGCTTCGGTTCGACCTACGAGCAGTACTTC. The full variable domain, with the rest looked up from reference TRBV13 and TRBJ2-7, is AAGVIQSPRHLIKEKRETATLKCYPIPRHDTVYWYQQGPGQDPQFLISFYEKMQSDKGSIPDRFSAQQFSDYHSELNMSSLELGDSALYFCASSFGSTYEQYFGPGTRLTVT.

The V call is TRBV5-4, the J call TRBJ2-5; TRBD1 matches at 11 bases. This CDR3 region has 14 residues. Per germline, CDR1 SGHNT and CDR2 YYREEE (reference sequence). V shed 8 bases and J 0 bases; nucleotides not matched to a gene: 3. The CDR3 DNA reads TGTGCCAGTGGACAGGGGGCCTACCAAGAGACCCAGTACTTC. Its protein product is CASGQGAYQETQYF.

The CDR3 protein is CASSPVAGGRDTQYF. CDR3 coding DNA: TGTGCCAGCTCACCAGTAGCGGGAGGAAGGGATACGCAGTATTTT. The gene calls are TRBV18 and TRBJ2-3, with 10 bases matching TRBD2. The length of the CDR3 is 15 residues. Trimming cost V 2 bases and J 6 bases; bases outside gene matches: 5. Germline V lookup: CDR1 KGHSH, CDR2 LQKENI.

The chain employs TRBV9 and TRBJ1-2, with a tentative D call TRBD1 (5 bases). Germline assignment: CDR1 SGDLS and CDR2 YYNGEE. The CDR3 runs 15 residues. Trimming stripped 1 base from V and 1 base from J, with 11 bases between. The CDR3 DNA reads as TGTGCCAGCAGCGTAAGGGCAGGGCTTAACTATGGCTACACCTTC. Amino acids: CASSVRAGLNYGYTF.

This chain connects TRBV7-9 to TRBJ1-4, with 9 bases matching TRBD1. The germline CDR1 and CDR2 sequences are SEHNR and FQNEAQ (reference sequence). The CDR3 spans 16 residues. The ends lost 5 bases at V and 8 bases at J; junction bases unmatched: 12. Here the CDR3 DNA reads TGTGCCAGCAGCGCAAGTCCGGGACAGGGTGTAGAAAAACTGTTTTTT. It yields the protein CASSASPGQGVEKLFF.

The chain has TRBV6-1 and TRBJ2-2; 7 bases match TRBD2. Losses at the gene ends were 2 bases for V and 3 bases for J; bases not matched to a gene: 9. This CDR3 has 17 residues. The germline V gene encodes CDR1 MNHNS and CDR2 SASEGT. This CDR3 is CASSEMASGPYTGELFF. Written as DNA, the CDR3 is TGTGCCAGCAGTGAAATGGCTAGCGGACCTTACACCGGGGAGCTGTTTTTT.

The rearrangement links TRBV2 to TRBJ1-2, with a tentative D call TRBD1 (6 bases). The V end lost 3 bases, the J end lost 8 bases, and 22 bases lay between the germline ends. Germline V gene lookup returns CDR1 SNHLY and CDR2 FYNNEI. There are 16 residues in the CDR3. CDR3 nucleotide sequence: TGTGCCAGCAGTGATGCGGGCAGGGGTGAACTGGGAGGCTACACCTTC. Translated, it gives CASSDAGRGELGGYTF.

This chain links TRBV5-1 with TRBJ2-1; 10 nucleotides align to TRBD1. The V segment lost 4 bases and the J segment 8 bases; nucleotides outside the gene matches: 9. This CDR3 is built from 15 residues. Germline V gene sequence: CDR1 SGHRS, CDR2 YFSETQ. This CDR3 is CASSLTGTGVDEQFF. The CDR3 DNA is TGCGCCAGCAGCCTAACCGGGACAGGGGTCGATGAGCAGTTCTTC.

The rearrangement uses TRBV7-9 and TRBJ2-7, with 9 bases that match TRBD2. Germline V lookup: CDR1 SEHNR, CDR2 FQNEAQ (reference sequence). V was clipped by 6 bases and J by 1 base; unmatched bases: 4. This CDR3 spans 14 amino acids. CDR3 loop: CASSVTSGSYEQYF. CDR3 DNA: TGTGCCAGCAGTGTTACTAGCGGGTCCTACGAGCAGTACTTC.

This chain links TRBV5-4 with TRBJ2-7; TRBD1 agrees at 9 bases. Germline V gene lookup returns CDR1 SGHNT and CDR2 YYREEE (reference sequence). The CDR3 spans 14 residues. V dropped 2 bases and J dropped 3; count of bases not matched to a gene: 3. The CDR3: CASSFGDRVYEQYF. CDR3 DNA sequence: TGTGCCAGCAGCTTTGGGGACAGGGTCTACGAGCAGTACTTC.

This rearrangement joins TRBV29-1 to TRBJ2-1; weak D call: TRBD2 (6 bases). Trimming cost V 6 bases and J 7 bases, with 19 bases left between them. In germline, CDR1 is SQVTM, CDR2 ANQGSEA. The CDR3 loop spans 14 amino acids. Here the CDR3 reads CSVQTGSGRNEQFF. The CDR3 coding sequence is TGCAGCGTCCAAACCGGGAGCGGTCGAAATGAGCAGTTCTTC.

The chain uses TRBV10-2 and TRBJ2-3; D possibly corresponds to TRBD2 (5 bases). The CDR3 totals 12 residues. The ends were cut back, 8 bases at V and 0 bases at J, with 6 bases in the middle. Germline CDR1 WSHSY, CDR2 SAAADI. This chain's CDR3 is CASLASTDTQYF. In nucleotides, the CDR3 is TGCGCCAGCTTAGCGAGCACAGATACGCAGTATTTT.

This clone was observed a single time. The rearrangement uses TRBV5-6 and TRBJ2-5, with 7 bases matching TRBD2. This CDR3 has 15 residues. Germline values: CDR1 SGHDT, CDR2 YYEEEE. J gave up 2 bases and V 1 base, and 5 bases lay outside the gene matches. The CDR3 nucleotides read TGTGCCAGCAGCTTGACGCTAGCGGAACAAGAGACCCAGTACTTC. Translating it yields CASSLTLAEQETQYF. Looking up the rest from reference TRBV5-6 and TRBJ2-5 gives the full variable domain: DAGVTQSPTHLIKTRGQQVTLRCSPKSGHDTVSWYQQALGQGPQFIFQYYEEEERQRGNFPDRFSGHQFPNYSSELNVNALLLGDSALYLCASSLTLAEQETQYFGPGTRLLVL.

This chain's CDR3 is CASPFTSGSHNEQFF. CDR3 bases: TGTGCCAGTCCCTTCACTAGCGGGAGTCACAATGAGCAGTTCTTC. The chain joins TRBV19 to TRBJ2-1; 11 bases are shared with TRBD2. CDR3 length: 15 amino acids. V was pared by 8 bases and J by 5 bases, with 8 bases of the junction left unmatched. Germline loops: CDR1 LNHDA, CDR2 SQIVND (reference sequence).

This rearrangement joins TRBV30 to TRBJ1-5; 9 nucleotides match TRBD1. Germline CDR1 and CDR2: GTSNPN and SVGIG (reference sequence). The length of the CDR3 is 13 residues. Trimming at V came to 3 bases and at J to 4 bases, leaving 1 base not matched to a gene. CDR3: CAWRGTGNQPQHF. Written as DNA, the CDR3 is TGTGCCTGGAGAGGGACAGGGAATCAGCCCCAGCATTTT.

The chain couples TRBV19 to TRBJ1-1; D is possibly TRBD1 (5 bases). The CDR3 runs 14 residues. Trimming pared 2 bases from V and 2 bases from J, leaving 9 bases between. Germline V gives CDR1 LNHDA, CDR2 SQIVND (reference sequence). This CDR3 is CASSIQGSNTEAFF. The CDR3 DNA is TGTGCCAGTAGTATACAGGGATCCAACACTGAAGCTTTCTTT. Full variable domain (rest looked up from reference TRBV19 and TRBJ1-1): DGGITQSPKYLFRKEGQNVTLSCEQNLNHDAMYWYRQDPGQGLRLIYYSQIVNDFQKGDIAEGYSVSREKKESFPLTVTSAQKNPTAFYLCASSIQGSNTEAFFGQGTRLTVV.

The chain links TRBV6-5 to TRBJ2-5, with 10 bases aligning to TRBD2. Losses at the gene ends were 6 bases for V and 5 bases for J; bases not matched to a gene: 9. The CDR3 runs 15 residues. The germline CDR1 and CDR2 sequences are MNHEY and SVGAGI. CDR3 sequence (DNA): TGTGCCAGCAGGCCTCTAGCGGGAGTCGGGGAGACCCAGTACTTC. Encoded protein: CASRPLAGVGETQYF.

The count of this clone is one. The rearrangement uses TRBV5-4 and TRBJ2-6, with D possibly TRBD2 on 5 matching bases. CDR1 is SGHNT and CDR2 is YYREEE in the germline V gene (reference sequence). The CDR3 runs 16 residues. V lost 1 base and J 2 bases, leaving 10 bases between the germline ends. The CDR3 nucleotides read TGTGCCAGCAGCTTGCCCGACGGGACTGGGGCCAACGTCCTGACTTTC. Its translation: CASSLPDGTGANVLTF. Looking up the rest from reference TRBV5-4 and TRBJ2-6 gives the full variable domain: ETGVTQSPTHLIKTRGQQVTLRCSSQSGHNTVSWYQQALGQGPQFIFQYYREEENGRGNFPPRFSGLQFPNYSSELNVNALELDDSALYLCASSLPDGTGANVLTFGAGSRLTVL.

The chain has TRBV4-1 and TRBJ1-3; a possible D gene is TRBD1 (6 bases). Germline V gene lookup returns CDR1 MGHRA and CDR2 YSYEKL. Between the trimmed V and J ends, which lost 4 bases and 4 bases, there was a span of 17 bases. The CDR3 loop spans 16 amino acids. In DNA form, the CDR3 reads TGCGCCAGCAGCCCGGGGGGACACAGCCTAGGAAACACCATATATTTT. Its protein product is CASSPGGHSLGNTIYF.

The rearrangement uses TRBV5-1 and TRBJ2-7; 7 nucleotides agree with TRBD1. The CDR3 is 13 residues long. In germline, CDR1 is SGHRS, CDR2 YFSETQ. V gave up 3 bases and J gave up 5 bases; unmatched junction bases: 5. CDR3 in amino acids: CASSSGTVDEQYF. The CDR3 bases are TGCGCCAGCAGCTCCGGGACAGTCGACGAGCAGTACTTC.